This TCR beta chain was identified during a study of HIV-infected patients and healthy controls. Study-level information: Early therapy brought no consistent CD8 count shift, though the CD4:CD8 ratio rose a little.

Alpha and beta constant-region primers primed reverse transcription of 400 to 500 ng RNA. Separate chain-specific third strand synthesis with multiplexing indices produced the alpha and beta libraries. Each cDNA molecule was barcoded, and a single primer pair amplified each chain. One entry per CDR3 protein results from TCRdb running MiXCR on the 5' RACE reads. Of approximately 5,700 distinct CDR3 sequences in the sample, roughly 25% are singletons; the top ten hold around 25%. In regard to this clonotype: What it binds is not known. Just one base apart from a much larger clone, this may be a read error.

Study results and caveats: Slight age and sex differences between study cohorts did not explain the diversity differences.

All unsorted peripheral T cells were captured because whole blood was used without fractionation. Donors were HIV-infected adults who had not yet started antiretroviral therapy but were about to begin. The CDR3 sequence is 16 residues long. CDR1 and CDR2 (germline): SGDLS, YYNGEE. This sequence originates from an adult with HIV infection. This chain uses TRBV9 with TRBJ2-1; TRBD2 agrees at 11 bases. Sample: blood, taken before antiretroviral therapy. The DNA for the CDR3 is TGTGCCTGCAGCCCACGACTAGCGGGGCCGAACAATGAGCAGTTCTTC. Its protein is CACSPRLAGPNNEQFF.